A single sample is the source of the 20 T cell receptor beta chains below, sequenced in a study of T-cell memory formation after mild COVID-19. Using its own MiXCR run on the 5' RACE reads, TCRdb lists one record per CDR3 protein. Among approximately 230,000 distinct CDR3 sequences listed, about 15% were seen once. Material: PBMCs or a T cell subset sorted from them (not recorded which). All receptors derive from a man in his late teens or twenties who had mild COVID-19 (a few samples of this study predate the infection). Cell type and time point are not known.

This clonotype was detected a few times. The chain has TRBV11-2 and TRBJ1-1, with D hard to call. V was clipped by 0 bases and J by 8 bases, with 7 bases between them. Germline V gene sequence: CDR1 SGHAT, CDR2 FQNNGV. CDR3 size: 12 residues. DNA of the CDR3: TGTGCCAGCAGCTTAGAGTTCGGAGAAGCTTTCTTT. It specifies CASSLEFGEAFF. The full variable domain, rest sourced from reference TRBV11-2 and TRBJ1-1, is EAGVAQSPRYKIIEKRQSVAFWCNPISGHATLYWYQQILGQGPKLLIQFQNNGVVDDSQLPKDRFSAERLKGVDSTLKIQPAKLEDSAVYLCASSLEFGEAFFGQGTRLTVV.

There are a few counts of this clonotype. The chain uses TRBV7-9 and TRBJ2-7; 12 nucleotides agree with TRBD1. J was trimmed by 5 bases and V by 5 bases; bases with no gene match: 7. The germline CDR1 and CDR2 sequences are SEHNR and FQNEAQ (reference sequence). The CDR3 is 15 amino acids. CDR3 coding DNA: TGTGCCAGCAGCGATACGGGACAGGGGGCGAACGAGCAGTACTTC. Its protein is CASSDTGQGANEQYF.

The chain couples TRBV28 to TRBJ2-3, with D hard to call. CDR1 is MDHEN and CDR2 is SYDVKM in the germline V gene. The length of the CDR3 is 14 residues. The V and J ends lost 5 bases and 2 bases respectively, with 11 bases between them. This CDR3 reads CASSDSVITDTQYF. DNA for the CDR3: TGTGCCAGCAGTGACTCAGTGATCACAGATACGCAGTATTTT. The complete variable domain, with remaining parts taken from reference TRBV28 and TRBJ2-3, reads DVKVTQSSRYLVKRTGEKVFLECVQDMDHENMFWYRQDPGLGLRLIYFSYDVKMKEKGDIPEGYSVSREKKERFSLILESASTNQTSMYLCASSDSVITDTQYFGPGTRLTVL.

This clonotype was seen at least ten times. This chain connects TRBV18 to TRBJ2-7; the D gene is possibly TRBD1 (7 bases). Germline V lookup: CDR1 KGHSH, CDR2 LQKENI. V gave up 6 bases and J gave up 12 bases, with 18 bases separating them. The CDR3 contains 12 residues. The CDR3 region has the DNA TGTGCCAGCTCTTCCCAAGGAGGGACAGCGTACGTC. As protein: CASSSQGGTAYV.

The rearrangement links TRBV6-1 to TRBJ1-6; weak D call: TRBD1 (5 bases). The germline gives CDR1 MNHNS, CDR2 SASEGT. The V end lost 4 bases, the J end lost 0 bases, and 10 bases lay between the germline ends. The CDR3 spans 16 residues. CDR3 sequence: CASSGGGSSYNSPLHF. CDR3 DNA: TGTGCCAGCAGTGGGGGGGGTAGCTCCTATAATTCACCCCTCCACTTT.

V usage is TRBV7-3 and J usage is TRBJ1-3; the match to TRBD1 covers 9 bases. This CDR3 is built from 17 residues. The V gene's germline CDR1 is SGHTA and CDR2 FQGTGA. Trimming took 5 bases from V and 7 from J; bases not matched to a gene: 15. The CDR3 reads CASSPSTGQGIGNTIYF. Written as DNA, the CDR3 is TGTGCCAGCAGCCCCAGCACGGGACAGGGTATTGGGAACACCATATATTTT.

This clonotype has at least ten counts. The V call is TRBV12-3 or TRBV12-4, the J call TRBJ1-5, with D possibly matching TRBD1 (6 bases). The CDR3 contains 15 residues. Trimming cost V 5 bases and J 2 bases, with 13 bases left between them. In DNA, the CDR3 is TGTGCCAGCAGTACAAGGACAGCTGGCAATCAGCCCCAGCATTTT. This encodes CASSTRTAGNQPQHF.

This clonotype turned up a few times. The chain recombines TRBV4-3 with TRBJ2-1, with 12 positions matching TRBD2. The CDR3 is 16 amino acids. The germline V gene has CDR1 LGHNA and CDR2 YSLEER. V lost 0 bases, J lost 7 bases, and 4 bases stayed unmatched. For the CDR3, the DNA is TGCGCCAGCAGCCAAGAGCCTAGCGGGGGGGGTAATGAGCAGTTCTTC. Encoded protein: CASSQEPSGGGNEQFF.

This clonotype turned up a few times. A much larger clonotype is one base distant, so this may be a read error. CDR3 DNA sequence: TGTGCCAGCAGCTTAATAATGAACACTGAAGCTTTCTTT. Protein: CASSLIMNTEAFF. J is TRBJ1-1 and V is TRBV6-6; the D is unclear. The CDR3 is 13 residues long. V was pared by 6 bases and J by 0 bases, with 8 bases between. Germline V lookup: CDR1 MNHNY, CDR2 SVGAGI (reference sequence).

The chain has TRBV5-1 and TRBJ2-1; 7 bases line up with TRBD1. Germline CDR1 is SGHRS and CDR2 is YFSETQ. The length of the CDR3 is 13 residues. Trimming cost V 4 bases and J 7 bases; bases outside gene matches: 5. The CDR3 is CASSPSDRNEQFF. Here the CDR3 DNA reads TGCGCCAGCAGCCCCTCGGACAGGAATGAGCAGTTCTTC.

This clonotype has more than one count but fewer than ten. CDR3 loop: CASSSWGRISTDTQYF. In nucleotides, the CDR3 is TGCGCCAGCAGCTCCTGGGGCAGGATTAGCACAGATACGCAGTATTTT. The chain combines TRBV4-3 with TRBJ2-3; tentatively, D is TRBD1 (5 bases). This CDR3 spans 16 amino acids. CDR1 is LGHNA and CDR2 is YSLEER in the germline V gene. Trimming shortened V by 5 bases and J by 0 bases, and 15 bases separated the two germline ends.

The chain joins TRBV6-5 to TRBJ2-2; D gene ambiguous. The CDR3 extends over 14 amino acids. Germline V gene sequence: CDR1 MNHEY, CDR2 SVGAGI. Trimming cost V 7 bases and J 2 bases, with 11 bases left between them. The chain's CDR3 is CASTISLNTGELFF. The DNA for the CDR3 is TGTGCCAGCACCATCTCCCTCAACACCGGGGAGCTGTTTTTT.

There are many counts of this clonotype. The chain is built from TRBV6-5 and TRBJ1-5, with D possibly being TRBD1 (6 bases). The V gene lost 6 bases and the J gene lost 0 bases, with 12 bases spanning the gap. This CDR3 spans 15 amino acids. CDR1 MNHEY and CDR2 SVGAGI come from the germline V gene. The CDR3 nucleotides are TGTGCCAGCAGGCGAACAGGGTTTAGCAATCAGCCCCAGCATTTT. Its protein product is CASRRTGFSNQPQHF.

The genes are TRBV20-1 and TRBJ2-3; D possibly corresponds to TRBD2 (6 bases). Germline assignment: CDR1 DFQATT and CDR2 SNEGSKA (reference sequence). V was cut by 6 bases and J by 4 bases, with 11 bases left in between. This CDR3 region has 12 residues. In nucleotides, the CDR3 is TGCAGTGCCCGAAGCGGGTCAGATACGCAGTATTTT. This translates into CSARSGSDTQYF.

This clonotype was picked up a small number of times. J is TRBJ1-3 and V is TRBV27, with D perhaps matching TRBD1 (5 bases). Germline V gene lookup returns CDR1 MNHEY and CDR2 SMNVEV (reference sequence). This CDR3 spans 15 amino acids. Trimming removed 5 bases from V and 6 bases from J, with 17 bases in between. The CDR3 reads CASSTSGTLLNTIYF. Here the CDR3 DNA reads TGTGCCAGCAGTACATCCGGGACTCTCCTAAACACCATATATTTT.

This clonotype appeared a few times. The chain joins TRBV11-3 to TRBJ2-5; 10 bases are shared with TRBD1. V shed 5 bases, J shed 5 bases, and the junction held 11 bases outside the gene matches. Germline values: CDR1 SGHNT, CDR2 YENEEA. The CDR3 length is 16 residues. The CDR3, as DNA: TGTGCCAGCAGCGCCTCCGGGACAGGGGCCTTCGAGACCCAGTACTTC. It codes for CASSASGTGAFETQYF.

The chain combines TRBV10-3 with TRBJ2-2; D remains unclear. Trimming removed 6 bases from V and 1 base from J, with 3 bases in between. This CDR3 is 12 amino acids long. Germline CDR1 reads ENHRY; CDR2 reads SYGVKD. The CDR3 sequence is CAISKNTGELFF. CDR3 nucleotide sequence: TGTGCCATCAGCAAGAACACCGGGGAGCTGTTTTTT.

This clonotype was seen at least ten times. The chain combines TRBV5-1 with TRBJ2-5; 11 bases are shared with TRBD2. Looked up from germline, CDR1 is SGHRS and CDR2 is YFSETQ. The length of the CDR3 is 15 residues. Trimming at V came to 0 bases and at J to 3 bases, leaving 1 base not matched to a gene. The CDR3 DNA reads as TGCGCCAGCAGCTTGGTACTAGCGGGGGAAGAGACCCAGTACTTC. It yields the protein CASSLVLAGEETQYF.

This clonotype was counted only a few times. The chain couples TRBV6-2 or TRBV6-3 to TRBJ2-3, with 13 bases identical to TRBD2. CDR3 length: 15 residues. The germline V gene encodes CDR1 MNHEY and CDR2 SVGEGT. Trimming removed 5 bases from V and 9 bases from J; junction bases left unmatched: 8. The CDR3, as DNA: TGTGCCAGCAGTACGGGGACTAGCGGGGTCATAACGCAGTATTTT. The encoded protein is CASSTGTSGVITQYF.

The J gene is TRBJ2-2, the V gene TRBV20-1; 8 nucleotides agree with TRBD2. From germline, CDR1 is DFQATT and CDR2 SNEGSKA (reference sequence). V dropped 0 bases and J dropped 8; count of bases not matched to a gene: 11. The CDR3 sequence is 16 residues long. The DNA of the CDR3 is TGCAGTGCTAGAGACCCCATCGGGGGGGTTAGGGGGGAGCTGTTTTTT. The encoded protein is CSARDPIGGVRGELFF.